The text below deals with one T cell receptor (beta chain). The data were obtained in a study of shared clonotypes between healthy human individuals. About the study: The donors, two women and three men, were aged 18 to 49.

DNA at about 200 ng, roughly 30,000 T cell genomes, went into sorted-subset replicate PCRs. TCRdb keeps only in-frame clones here, not all; method: immunoSEQ multiplex PCR. In the table there are under 850,000 clones, over 60% of which are singletons. V shed 4 bases and J 3 bases; nucleotides not matched to a gene: 3. This CDR3 is built from 14 residues. CDR1 SGHRS and CDR2 YFSETQ come from the germline V gene. The sample consisted of memory CD4+ T cells sorted from blood. Subset specified: CD45RA-negative fraction. The TCR originated in a woman aged 30 to 39 in good health. The chain joins TRBV5-1 to TRBJ2-5, with 10 bases identical to TRBD1. CDR3 region: CASSRQGAEETQYF. CDR3 nucleotides: TGCGCCAGCAGCCGACAGGGGGCGGAAGAGACCCAGTACTTC. Drawing the rest from reference TRBV5-1 and TRBJ2-5, the complete variable domain is KAGVTQTPRYLIKTRGQQVTLSCSPISGHRSVSWYQQTPGQGLQFLFEYFSETQRNKGNFPGRFSGRQFSNSRSEMNVSTLELGDSALYLCASSRQGAEETQYFGPGTRLLVL.